These 24 T cell receptor beta chains came from one sample sequenced in a study of T cell changes during pregnancy in multiple sclerosis. The repertoire was sequenced with immunoSEQ multiplex PCR; TCRdb's copy has only in-frame clones and lacks some. The table has around 130,000 clones, about 96% seen once; the top ten hold over 0.35%. The sample in question was peripheral blood, obtained after pregnancy. These receptors all come from a female donor with multiple sclerosis, enrolled in a pregnancy study.

The gene calls are TRBV4-1 and TRBJ1-1, with TRBD1 as a possible D gene (6 bases). The V end lost 6 bases, the J end lost 1 base, and 12 bases lay between the germline ends. The CDR3 has 14 amino acids. Germline V gene lookup returns CDR1 MGHRA and CDR2 YSYEKL. The CDR3 spells CASRILGGNTEAFF. The CDR3 DNA reads as TGCGCCAGCAGAATCTTAGGGGGGAACACTGAAGCTTTCTTT.

The V and J genes are TRBV5-1 and TRBJ2-7; a possible D gene is TRBD1 (6 bases). Deletions cut 0 bases from V and 3 bases from J, with 10 bases between. The CDR3 is 14 amino acids. Germline CDR1 reads SGHRS; CDR2 reads YFSETQ. The CDR3 here is CASSLGSQGYEQYF. CDR3 in DNA: TGCGCCAGCAGCTTGGGTTCACAGGGCTACGAGCAGTACTTC.

CDR3 sequence reads: CASSQDSGGGGSRYEQYF. CDR3 bases: TGCGCCAGCAGCCAAGATAGTGGGGGAGGGGGGAGTCGCTACGAGCAGTACTTC. The V call is TRBV4-3, the J call TRBJ2-7; D is perhaps TRBD2 (7 bases). The germline V gene has CDR1 LGHNA and CDR2 YSLEER. Trimming cost V 0 bases and J 3 bases, with 21 bases left between them. This CDR3 region has 18 residues.

The CDR3 DNA reads TGTGCCAGCAGCGTAGTGGCAGTCTCGAATGAGCAGTTCTTC. Amino acid sequence: CASSVVAVSNEQFF. The V gene is TRBV9, the J gene TRBJ2-1; D ambiguous. This CDR3 spans 14 amino acids. Germline V gene sequence: CDR1 SGDLS, CDR2 YYNGEE. Trimming shortened V by 0 bases and J by 7 bases, and 11 bases separated the two germline ends.

The chain combines TRBV2 with TRBJ1-1; D possibly corresponds to TRBD1 (5 bases). With 5 bases removed from V and 1 base from J, the gap between germline ends came to 14 bases. The CDR3 contains 15 residues. The germline CDR1 and CDR2 sequences are SNHLY and FYNNEI. The CDR3 sequence is CASSLGATENTEAFF. CDR3 nucleotides: TGTGCCAGCAGTCTAGGAGCGACAGAGAACACTGAAGCTTTCTTT. The full variable domain, in which reference TRBV2 and TRBJ1-1 provide the parts outside the CDR3, is EPEVTQTPSHQVTQMGQEVILRCVPISNHLYFYWYRQILGQKVEFLVSFYNNEISEKSEIFDDQFSVERPDGSNFTLKIRSTKLEDSAMYFCASSLGATENTEAFFGQGTRLTVV.

Concerning this clone: At one boundary the junction diverges from the germline segment, which might be a read error. The chain employs TRBV7-7 and TRBJ2-1; 7 bases line up with TRBD2. The germline V gene has CDR1 SSHAT and CDR2 FNYEAQ (reference sequence). CDR3 length: 14 amino acids. The DNA of the CDR3 is TGTGCTAGCAGCTTAGCGGGCCCAATTGGTGAGCAGTTCTTC. Its translation: CASSLAGPIGEQFF.

J is TRBJ2-7 and V is TRBV19; a weak D match, TRBD2 (6 bases). The V gene lost 3 bases and the J gene lost 5 bases, with 11 bases spanning the gap. The CDR3 loop spans 13 amino acids. CDR1 and CDR2 from the germline V gene are LNHDA and SQIVND (reference sequence). The CDR3 bases are TGTGCCAGTAGTATCTATTGGGGGGACGAGCAGTACTTC. It codes for CASSIYWGDEQYF.

The gene calls are TRBV5-8 and TRBJ2-2, with TRBD1 matching 12 bases. Germline V gene data show CDR1 as SGHTS and CDR2 as YDEGEE. V gave up 4 bases and J gave up 7 bases; unmatched junction bases: 5. The CDR3 is made up of 15 amino acids. The CDR3, as DNA: TGTGCCAGCAGCGCGGGACAGGGGGCAGTCGGGGAGCTGTTTTTT. This translates into CASSAGQGAVGELFF.

The chain is built from TRBV19 and TRBJ1-5, with a weak D call TRBD1 (6 bases). The CDR3 runs 15 residues. The V end lost 3 bases, the J end lost 6 bases, and 15 bases lay between the germline ends. CDR1 LNHDA and CDR2 SQIVND come from the germline V gene (reference sequence). The CDR3 DNA reads as TGTGCCAGTAGTATCAGGAGGGGGGGTGGTCAGCCCCAGCATTTT. Translating it yields CASSIRRGGGQPQHF.

This clone has just one count. J is TRBJ1-1 and V is TRBV6-5, with a possible D match to TRBD1 (6 bases). CDR3 length: 15 residues. Deletions cut 0 bases from V and 4 bases from J, with 12 bases between. Germline lookup yields CDR1 MNHEY and CDR2 SVGAGI. In nucleotides, the CDR3 is TGTGCCAGCAGTTACTCTACAGGGTTAACCACTGAAGCTTTCTTT. This sequence encodes CASSYSTGLTTEAFF.

The chain has TRBV16 and TRBJ1-3, with a weak D call TRBD1 (6 bases). Germline V CDR1 and CDR2: KGHSY, FQNENV. V was cut by 4 bases and J by 2 bases, with 18 bases left in between. This CDR3 is 17 amino acids long. For the CDR3, the DNA is TGTGCCAGCAGCCCAGCAGCCGACAGGTCGACTGGAAACACCATATATTTT. The encoded protein is CASSPAADRSTGNTIYF.

This clone was observed once. This sequence joins TRBV6-5 and TRBJ1-5; 7 nucleotides align to TRBD1. The CDR3 is made up of 14 amino acids. V lost 6 bases and J lost 6; bases outside the gene matches: 8. Germline V gene data show CDR1 as MNHEY and CDR2 as SVGAGI. This CDR3 is CASSPDRVGQPQHF. DNA for the CDR3: TGTGCCAGCAGCCCCGACAGGGTTGGTCAGCCCCAGCATTTT.

This chain links TRBV19 with TRBJ2-3; possible D gene TRBD2, 6 bases. Deletions cut 4 bases from V and 2 bases from J, with 16 bases between. The CDR3 loop spans 16 amino acids. In germline, CDR1 is LNHDA, CDR2 SQIVND (reference sequence). The CDR3 reads CASSTGPGRHTDTQYF. The CDR3 DNA reads as TGTGCCAGTAGTACCGGTCCAGGGAGGCACACAGATACGCAGTATTTT.

This chain joins TRBV5-1 and TRBJ2-1; the match to TRBD2 covers 13 bases. This CDR3 region has 16 residues. V lost 8 bases and J lost 6; bases outside the gene matches: 11. Germline V lookup: CDR1 SGHRS, CDR2 YFSETQ. CDR3 DNA sequence: TGCGCCAGTAATCGCGGGGGACTAGCGGGAAGCAATGAGCAGTTCTTC. It is translated as CASNRGGLAGSNEQFF.

The chain couples TRBV4-3 to TRBJ1-5, with 9 positions matching TRBD1. V trimming: 0 bases; J trimming: 1 base; junction bases outside the gene matches: 10. CDR3 length equals 19 residues. Looked up from germline, CDR1 is LGHNA and CDR2 is YSLEER. CDR3 DNA: TGCGCCAGCAGCCAAGACCTCCCGGGACAGGGTGCGAGCAATCAGCCCCAGCATTTT. Its protein product is CASSQDLPGQGASNQPQHF.

The rearrangement joins TRBV5-4 to TRBJ2-1, with 8 bases aligning to TRBD2. The trim removed 4 bases at V and 5 bases at J, leaving 8 bases unmatched. The germline V gene encodes CDR1 SGHNT and CDR2 YYREEE (reference sequence). The CDR3 loop spans 15 amino acids. The CDR3 coding sequence is TGTGCCAGCAGCCCGACGGGGGGGTTTGACAATGAGCAGTTCTTC. It is translated as CASSPTGGFDNEQFF.

The V call is TRBV4-3, the J call TRBJ2-7, with D hard to call. Per the germline V gene, CDR1 is LGHNA and CDR2 is YSLEER. The CDR3 extends over 16 amino acids. V lost 0 bases to trimming and J lost 0 bases, with 12 bases between them. CDR3 nucleotide sequence: TGCGCCAGCAGCCAAGATTTAACAGCAATCTCCTACGAGCAGTACTTC. Its translation: CASSQDLTAISYEQYF.

V is TRBV5-1 and J is TRBJ1-1; 8 bases are a match to TRBD1. The CDR3 runs 15 residues. Germline V gene sequence: CDR1 SGHRS, CDR2 YFSETQ. With 3 bases clipped from V and 2 bases from J, the junction kept 6 bases outside the gene matches. The CDR3 coding sequence is TGCGCCAGCAGCTCGGTGACAGGGGCCAACACTGAAGCTTTCTTT. It specifies CASSSVTGANTEAFF.

This clone has more than one count but fewer than ten. The V gene is TRBV30, the J gene TRBJ2-7; a possible D gene is TRBD1 (6 bases). V lost 0 bases and J 6 bases, leaving 9 bases between the germline ends. Germline V lookup: CDR1 GTSNPN, CDR2 SVGIG (reference sequence). CDR3 length: 12 amino acids. The CDR3 reads CAWSVLGAEQYF. The CDR3 DNA is TGTGCCTGGAGTGTACTGGGGGCCGAGCAGTACTTC.

The genes are TRBV27 and TRBJ2-3; D is perhaps TRBD2 (6 bases). In germline, CDR1 is MNHEY, CDR2 SMNVEV (reference sequence). The ends were cut back, 1 base at V and 2 bases at J, with 13 bases in the middle. This CDR3 contains 16 residues. CDR3 nucleotide sequence: TGTGCCAGCAGTTTATTGGGGCTAGCGAACACAGATACGCAGTATTTT. The encoded protein is CASSLLGLANTDTQYF.

The chain couples TRBV7-6 to TRBJ1-4; D gene uncertain. V lost 2 bases and J 5 bases, leaving 3 bases between the germline ends. The germline V gene encodes CDR1 SGHVS and CDR2 FNYEAQ. The CDR3 has 12 amino acids. Here the CDR3 reads CASSLTNEKLFF. The CDR3 bases are TGTGCCAGCAGCTTAACAAATGAAAAACTGTTTTTT. Filled out from reference TRBV7-6 and TRBJ1-4, the complete variable domain reads GAGVSQSPRYKVTKRGQDVALRCDPISGHVSLYWYRQALGQGPEFLTYFNYEAQQDKSGLPNDRFSAERPEGSISTLTIQRTEQRDSAMYRCASSLTNEKLFFGSGTQLSVL.

This sequence joins TRBV28 and TRBJ2-3; D may be TRBD2 (5 bases). V was pared by 7 bases and J by 7 bases, with 15 bases between. Germline CDR1 is MDHEN and CDR2 is SYDVKM. This CDR3 comprises 13 residues. The CDR3 loop reads CASMGIRGHTQYF. The CDR3 DNA is TGTGCCAGCATGGGGATTCGAGGGCATACGCAGTATTTT.

This clone has more than one count but fewer than ten. This chain links TRBV18 with TRBJ2-3, with D tentatively TRBD1 (6 bases). The germline gives CDR1 KGHSH, CDR2 LQKENI. The CDR3 spans 16 residues. The V end was cut by 2 bases, the J end by 5 bases, with 17 bases between. CDR3 nucleotides: TGTGCCAGCTCACCAATCGGACAGATAACACAAGATACGCAGTATTTT. Amino acid sequence: CASSPIGQITQDTQYF.

J is TRBJ2-1 and V is TRBV7-9; 12 nucleotides match TRBD2. CDR3 length: 16 residues. The trim removed 5 bases at V and 7 bases at J, leaving 9 bases unmatched. Germline-derived CDR1 and CDR2 are SEHNR and FQNEAQ (reference sequence). The CDR3 coding sequence is TGTGCCAGCAGCCCTGAGACTAGCGGGAGTTTGAATGAGCAGTTCTTC. Translating gives CASSPETSGSLNEQFF.